This TCR beta chain was obtained from a study of blood T cell repertoires in COVID-19. V was clipped by 7 bases and J by 2 bases; unmatched bases: 15. The CDR3 has 18 residues. Germline CDR1 reads SGHVS; CDR2 reads FQNEAQ. As handled by the study authors: Estimation of nucleated cell counts was performed using reference gene primer amplification. Profiling relied on immunoSEQ multiplex PCR, and the TCRdb table lists in-frame clones only, not all of them. V and J calls and clone size are given by that table; D and trimming were obtained from the DNA. The data contain roughly 120,000 clones, more than 70% of them singletons.

V gene TRBV7-8 combines with J gene TRBJ2-1; TRBD2 matches at 9 bases. Sequencing used peripheral blood. This TCR came from a woman aged 80 or older with COVID-19, enrolled during active disease. CDR3 DNA: TGTGCCAGCAACCCCGGGGGTAGGGGACTAGCCCCCTACAATGAGCAGTTCTTC. Protein product: CASNPGGRGLAPYNEQFF.